This T cell receptor beta chain was identified during a study of T cell responses to AZD1222 COVID-19 vaccine (dated by TCRdb to the early 2020s). Background on the whole study: AZD1222 recipients given second doses at about 4 weeks or at about 12 weeks were pooled, since spike-specific TCR depth and breadth were not found to differ between the two schedules. A total of 233 trial participants underwent TCR sequencing, of whom about 210 had received two doses of AZD1222 and about 25 had received two doses of the MenACWY control vaccine. Trial participants were enrolled into age subgroups of 18-55, 56-69 and 70-plus years, which contained 148, 28 and 57 TCR-sequenced participants, respectively. General conclusions and limits of the study: Vaccine-associated CD4 TCRs spanned the whole spike protein, with dominant responses in regions 160-218 and 743-854. Reportedly, close to half of the unique spike-specific TCRs recognized epitopes lying outside the regions that are mutated in the B.1.351 and B.1.1.7 variants. Participants were mostly white British, with more females than males. The authors suggested clonal diversity may have been underestimated. In the small 56-69-year group, the increase in depth fell short of significance, most likely because of low power. Because no day 14 peak-response samples were available, the repertoires could be characterized only after the peak T cell response. Spike-specific TCR breadth and depth rose significantly after two AZD1222 doses compared with day 0 and with MenACWY recipients. Only five to seven AZD1222 recipients were SARS-CoV-2 seropositive at baseline, limiting conclusions about previously exposed vaccinees.

Points on this clone: The antigen it binds to is not known. No per-base quality is available; no much larger clone lies one base away.

The CDR3 regions of human TCRbeta chains were subjected to immunosequencing. The study's processing was this. TCRs in the repertoires were compared against a reference library of SARS-CoV-2-specific TCRs that had been generated with the MIRA antigen-specificity platform. Breadth meant the fraction of unique TCRs that were SARS-CoV-2-associated, whereas depth meant the fraction of total T cells that were SARS-CoV-2-associated. Using the MIRA data, every spike-specific TCR was mapped to the spike region that the TCR reacted to and assigned to either a CD4 or a CD8 class. Log10-transformed breadth and depth values were compared by one-way ANOVA with Sidak's multiple comparisons tests. This immuneACCESS table, as held by TCRdb, lists in-frame sequences with V and J called but not all clones. Of the missing ones, under half trace to an unresolved V gene in checked studies; the others have no known cause. The V and J calls and clone size come from that table; D and trimming were worked out from the DNA. This sample comprises about 150,000 clones, over 85% of them detected only once. The ten largest clonotypes hold 1.5% to 2% of the sample.

The time point label, read with the paper, signifies: baseline before first vaccination. Vaccinee samples were obtained from the UK trials COV001 and COV002, which included a single-blind randomized controlled phase 2/3 trial of AZD1222 (ChAdOx1 nCoV-19) in healthy adults. For TCRbeta chain sequencing, PBMC samples from trial participants were taken at day 0 and at day 28 after the second dose. The sequence came from an adult in good health. Source: peripheral blood, taken on day 0 of AZD1222 vaccination.

The CDR3 protein is CASSPPSWGGASYEQYF. The DNA is as follows: TGTGCCAGCAGTCCCCCTAGTTGGGGGGGCGCCTCCTACGAGCAGTACTTC. The rearrangement combines TRBV28 with TRBJ2-7, with TRBD2 tentatively as D gene (7 bases match). There are 17 amino acids in the CDR3, from cysteine to phenylalanine inclusive. Only the CDR3 part of the read is kept: 51 bases, read in frame from the first base. The germline V gene gives CDR1 as MDHEN and CDR2 as SYDVKM. Cut back by 5 bases and 0 bases, the V and J ends lie 20 bases apart.